The 29 T cell receptor beta chains below all came from one sample that was sequenced in a study of beta chain features in type 1 diabetes. Their antigens remain unidentified. Whole-study results and caveats: When Type 1 diabetes patients were examined, their TCRB CDR3s proved moderately but significantly shorter in all four CD4+ subsets.

Since all of the isolated RNA was reverse transcribed, expressed TCRB transcripts were what got sequenced. TCRdb keeps only in-frame clones here, not all; method: immunoSEQ multiplex PCR. The table has approximately 240,000 clones, 16% seen once. What was sequenced was naive CD4+ T cells from blood. The receptors shown here come from a man younger than 45 with type 1 diabetes.

CDR3 amino acids: CASSSARGGEQYF. The CDR3 nucleotides read TGTGCCAGCAGTTCGGCCAGGGGAGGCGAGCAGTACTTC. V is TRBV27 and J is TRBJ2-7; possibly TRBD1 or TRBD2 for D (6 bases each). The CDR3 covers 13 residues. The germline V gene encodes CDR1 MNHEY and CDR2 SMNVEV (reference sequence). Trimming stripped 4 bases from V and 6 bases from J, with 13 bases between.

For this clone: Other DNA sequences in the sample encode the same CDR3. The chain is built from TRBV20-1 and TRBJ2-7; D unclear. The V gene's germline CDR1 is DFQATT and CDR2 SNEGSKA (reference sequence). The CDR3 loop spans 11 amino acids. The chain's CDR3 is CSARDNYEQYF. Written as DNA, the CDR3 is TGCAGCGCCAGAGATAACTACGAGCAGTACTTC.

This clone was observed a few times. The chain has TRBV30 and TRBJ2-3; 13 bases fit TRBD2. This CDR3 has 19 amino acids. The J segment lost 1 base and the V segment lost 4 bases, leaving 14 bases of the junction unmatched. Germline values: CDR1 GTSNPN, CDR2 SVGIG (reference sequence). The CDR3 region has the DNA TGTGCCTGGAAAGGGGGGAGACTAGCGGGAGGACACCGCACAGATACGCAGTATTTT. Its protein product is CAWKGGRLAGGHRTDTQYF.

This clone was seen more than once but under ten times. This CDR3 reads CAWRPSRMSVIMNEQFF. The DNA for the CDR3 is TGTGCCTGGAGGCCCTCGAGGATGTCGGTGATCATGAATGAGCAGTTCTTC. The chain joins TRBV30 to TRBJ2-1; D ambiguous. Deletions cut 3 bases from V and 7 bases from J, with 25 bases between. The germline gives CDR1 GTSNPN, CDR2 SVGIG (reference sequence). CDR3 length: 17 amino acids. Using reference TRBV30 and TRBJ2-1 for the parts outside the CDR3, the full variable domain is SQTIHQWPATLVQPVGSPLSLECTVEGTSNPNLYWYRQAAGRGLQLLFYSVGIGQISSEVPQNLSASRPQDRQFILSSKKLLLSDSGFYLCAWRPSRMSVIMNEQFFGPGTRLTVL.

Of note for this clone: A read error may account for a junction end that differs from germline. The chain employs TRBV29-1 and TRBJ2-7, with D unresolved. CDR1 and CDR2 (germline): SQVTM, ANQGSEA. The CDR3 spans 11 residues. CDR3 DNA sequence: TGCAGCGGTGAAAGGGCGGACGAGCAGTACTTC. Its protein is CSGERADEQYF.

The count of this clone is one. This chain uses TRBV13 with TRBJ2-5; TRBD2 aligns across 8 bases. The DNA matches TRBJ2-7 better at its end, which makes the J call doubtful. Germline CDR1 reads PRHDT; CDR2 reads FYEKMQ (reference sequence). The CDR3 consists of 12 residues. For the CDR3, the DNA is TGTGCCAGCAGCCGCGGGAGGTACGAGCAGTACTTC. Amino acids: CASSRGRYEQYF.

The chain uses TRBV5-1 and TRBJ2-7; D may be TRBD1 (5 bases). Germline CDR1 SGHRS, CDR2 YFSETQ. The CDR3 is 15 residues long. V was clipped by 4 bases and J by 3 bases, with 17 bases between them. CDR3 bases: TGCGCCAGCAGCCCGGCCAGGGTCTGGAACTACGAGCAGTACTTC. Translated, it gives CASSPARVWNYEQYF.

The genes are TRBV27 and TRBJ1-2; possibly TRBD1 for D (5 bases). The CDR3 is 14 amino acids. CDR1 and CDR2 from the germline V gene are MNHEY and SMNVEV (reference sequence). Trimming took off 4 bases at V and 3 bases at J, with 12 bases between the two ends. CDR3 nucleotides: TGTGCCAGCAGTTCCATGGGGCGGGACTATGGCTACACCTTC. Residues: CASSSMGRDYGYTF.

This chain uses TRBV5-1 with TRBJ2-4, with D perhaps assigned TRBD1 or TRBD2 (6 bases each). V was cut by 0 bases and J by 8 bases, with 12 bases left in between. There are 14 residues in the CDR3. The germline V gene has CDR1 SGHRS and CDR2 YFSETQ. In DNA form, the CDR3 reads TGCGCCAGCAGCTTGGAACGGGGGCGCGACATTCAGTACTTC. Residues: CASSLERGRDIQYF.

In its sample, this clone was seen a few times. In nucleotides, the CDR3 is TGTGCCAGCAGCCAAGACAGGGGTACTAATCAGCCCCAGCATTTT. Translating gives CASSQDRGTNQPQHF. This chain links TRBV6-6 with TRBJ1-5; 8 bases fit TRBD1. Germline V lookup: CDR1 MNHNY, CDR2 SVGAGI (reference sequence). V gave up 6 bases and J gave up 4 bases; unmatched junction bases: 8. This CDR3 region has 15 residues.

The chain couples TRBV7-2 to TRBJ2-1; TRBD2 aligns across 9 bases. CDR3 size: 15 residues. The V segment lost 2 bases and the J segment 8 bases; nucleotides outside the gene matches: 7. CDR1 and CDR2 (germline): SGHTA, FQGNSA. This CDR3 reads CASSLSGGRAYEQFF. In DNA form, the CDR3 reads TGTGCCAGCAGCTTAAGCGGCGGGAGGGCCTATGAGCAGTTCTTC.

This clone has only a few counts. The chain recombines TRBV10-2 with TRBJ2-7; 9 bases map to TRBD2. This CDR3 is built from 15 residues. After removal of 6 bases from V and 1 base from J, the junction contained 7 bases not matched to a gene. Germline-derived CDR1 and CDR2 are WSHSY and SAAADI. CDR3 in amino acids: CASSISGSSSYEQYF. The CDR3 nucleotides read TGCGCCAGCAGCATTAGCGGGAGTAGTTCCTACGAGCAGTACTTC.

The V gene is TRBV25-1, the J gene TRBJ2-7; no reliable D call. V gave up 0 bases and J gave up 4 bases, with 7 bases separating them. The CDR3 has 13 residues. The V gene's germline CDR1 is MGHDK and CDR2 SYGVNS. CDR3 DNA: TGTGCCAGCAGTGAATACGTCAGTTACGAGCAGTACTTC. Translated, it gives CASSEYVSYEQYF.

This clone was counted between two and nine times. The chain uses TRBV29-1 and TRBJ2-1; 7 bases align to TRBD2. V gave up 0 bases and J gave up 9 bases; unmatched junction bases: 5. The CDR3 totals 13 residues. The germline V gene encodes CDR1 SQVTM and CDR2 ANQGSEA. The CDR3 DNA reads as TGCAGCGTTGAAGAAGCAGCGGGAACTGAGCAGTTCTTC. It encodes CSVEEAAGTEQFF.

There are a few counts of this clone. The gene calls are TRBV11-3 and TRBJ2-1; D remains unclear. Trimming removed 3 bases from V and 8 bases from J, with 11 bases in between. CDR1 and CDR2 (germline): SGHNT, YENEEA. This CDR3 comprises 13 residues. CDR3 in amino acids: CASSFQVRDEQFF. In DNA form, the CDR3 reads TGTGCCAGCAGCTTTCAGGTTAGGGATGAGCAGTTCTTC.

The chain recombines TRBV5-1 with TRBJ2-5; D unclear. Germline V gene lookup returns CDR1 SGHRS and CDR2 YFSETQ. This CDR3 has 11 residues. Trimming left V 3 bases short and J 8 bases short, with 8 bases between. DNA of the CDR3: TGCGCCAGCAGCTGGGATCGAACCCAGTACTTC. This encodes CASSWDRTQYF.

The rearrangement links TRBV6-4 to TRBJ2-3; TRBD1 agrees at 7 bases. The J segment lost 7 bases and the V segment lost 6 bases, leaving 13 bases of the junction unmatched. CDR1 MRHNA and CDR2 SNTAGT come from the germline V gene. The CDR3 contains 15 residues. CDR3 bases: TGTGCCAGCAGCTCCACAGGGGTTAGGGCGCATACGCAGTATTTT. It yields the protein CASSSTGVRAHTQYF.

In its sample, this clone was seen a few times. The chain has TRBV2 and TRBJ2-3; D is unresolved. V lost 8 bases and J lost 0, with 3 bases in between. The CDR3 sequence is 11 residues long. Germline lookup yields CDR1 SNHLY and CDR2 FYNNEI. CDR3 region: CASLSTDTQYF. CDR3 in DNA: TGTGCCAGCCTTAGCACAGATACGCAGTATTTT.

This clone appeared a few times. V is TRBV13 and J is TRBJ1-2; 7 positions agree with TRBD1. The CDR3 spans 16 residues. J lost 0 bases, V lost 4 bases, and 8 bases had no gene match. Germline-derived CDR1 and CDR2 are PRHDT and FYEKMQ (reference sequence). CDR3 sequence (DNA): TGTGCCAGCAGCTCGGACAGGACAGACGCTAACTATGGCTACACCTTC. Translated, it gives CASSSDRTDANYGYTF.

This chain links TRBV5-1 with TRBJ2-7; TRBD1 matches 7 bases. Trimming at V came to 3 bases and at J to 3 bases, leaving 6 bases not matched to a gene. The CDR3 has 14 residues. From germline, CDR1 is SGHRS and CDR2 YFSETQ. The CDR3 DNA sequence: TGCGCCAGCAGCTCCACAGGGGCCAACTACGAGCAGTACTTC. Amino acid sequence: CASSSTGANYEQYF.

The genes are TRBV28 and TRBJ2-5; TRBD2 is a possible D gene (5 bases). The V end was cut by 3 bases, the J end by 3 bases, with 8 bases between. Germline loops: CDR1 MDHEN, CDR2 SYDVKM. CDR3 length equals 13 residues. The CDR3 DNA is TGTGCCAGCAGTTTGCGGCGGGAAGAGACCCAGTACTTC. Its protein product is CASSLRREETQYF.

The chain couples TRBV7-2 to TRBJ2-4; D is uncertain. The V end was cut by 6 bases, the J end by 0 bases, with 15 bases between. The length of the CDR3 is 16 residues. CDR1 and CDR2 (germline): SGHTA, FQGNSA. CDR3 nucleotide sequence: TGTGCCAGCAGTCCAAGGGAAAAACTAGCCAAAAACATTCAGTACTTC. The encoded protein is CASSPREKLAKNIQYF.

This clone was seen only a few times. The chain combines TRBV2 with TRBJ2-1; 7 bases fit TRBD1. Per the germline V gene, CDR1 is SNHLY and CDR2 is FYNNEI. This CDR3 has 13 amino acids. The J segment lost 12 bases and the V segment lost 6 bases, leaving 11 bases of the junction unmatched. The CDR3 bases are TGTGCCAGCAGCTTGACAGGGACAAGGGTGCAGTTCTTC. Residues: CASSLTGTRVQFF.

The genes are TRBV10-3 and TRBJ2-4, with D perhaps given as TRBD1 or TRBD2 (5 bases each). The CDR3 is 16 amino acids. CDR1 ENHRY and CDR2 SYGVKD come from the germline V gene. Trimming stripped 5 bases from V and 1 base from J, with 15 bases between. For the CDR3, the DNA is TGTGCCATCAGTCCCACGGGACCTTGGGCCAAAAACATTCAGTACTTC. It codes for CAISPTGPWAKNIQYF.

V gene TRBV30 combines with J gene TRBJ2-2; D remains unclear. CDR1 is GTSNPN, CDR2 SVGIG, per germline (reference sequence). Trimming cost V 0 bases and J 6 bases, with 14 bases left between them. The CDR3 covers 15 residues. For the CDR3, the DNA is TGTGCCTGGAGTGTACGGACCACACCTCCCGGGGAGCTGTTTTTT. As protein: CAWSVRTTPPGELFF.

Only a few counts were recorded for this clone. The chain joins TRBV5-1 to TRBJ2-1, with 11 bases lining up with TRBD2. This CDR3 comprises 13 residues. CDR1 and CDR2 from the germline V gene are SGHRS and YFSETQ. The V and J ends lost 6 bases and 8 bases, in that order; junction bases with no gene match: 4. The CDR3 region has the DNA TGCGCCAGCATGGGGACTAGCGGCGATGAGCAGTTCTTC. Protein product: CASMGTSGDEQFF.

The CDR3 DNA reads as TGCGCCAGCAGCCAAGAGGGGGACAGGGGGTCCGAGCAGTACTTC. Amino acid sequence: CASSQEGDRGSEQYF. The gene calls are TRBV4-3 and TRBJ2-7; 11 nucleotides line up with TRBD1. The length of the CDR3 is 15 residues. Germline loops: CDR1 LGHNA, CDR2 YSLEER. The V and J ends lost 0 bases and 6 bases, in that order; junction bases with no gene match: 4.

The chain employs TRBV29-1 and TRBJ1-4; D uncertain. V was shortened by 6 bases and J by 3 bases, with 5 bases between the two germline ends. The CDR3 extends over 11 amino acids. Germline V gene data show CDR1 as SQVTM and CDR2 as ANQGSEA. Here the CDR3 DNA reads TGCAGCGTCCAAGCTAATGAAAAACTGTTTTTT. Translation gives CSVQANEKLFF.

This clone turned up a few times. The V gene is TRBV9, the J gene TRBJ2-2, with 10 bases identical to TRBD2. The CDR3 sequence is 16 residues long. Germline CDR1 is SGDLS and CDR2 is YYNGEE. V lost 4 bases, J lost 6 bases, and 9 bases stayed unmatched. The DNA of the CDR3 is TGTGCCAGCAGCTCCCGGTTAGCGGGAGGCCCCGGGGAGCTGTTTTTT. This translates into CASSSRLAGGPGELFF.